The T cell receptor beta chain described here comes from a study of T cell responses to AZD1222 COVID-19 vaccine. Study details: Pooled samples include second doses given at about 4 or 12 weeks. The study, taken as a whole, reports: A mostly white British donor set with more females was recruited, and clonal diversity was possibly underestimated. The study reported that nearly half of spike-specific TCRs target unmutated variant regions. Only after the peak T cell response were repertoires sampled.

Only in-frame clones appear in the TCRdb table, and some are missing; sequencing was by immunoSEQ multiplex PCR. This repertoire shows around 52,000 clones, around 87% found once; its top ten account for over 15%. CDR1 is SGHVS, CDR2 FQNEAQ, per germline. This CDR3 is built from 13 residues. V was pared by 6 bases and J by 1 base, with 7 bases between. On this clone: Its cognate antigen is unknown.

The source of this sequence is an adult in good health. This rearrangement joins TRBV7-8 to TRBJ1-3, with D uncertain. Specimen: peripheral blood, collected on day 0 of AZD1222 vaccination. This CDR3 is CASSGLSGNTIYF. The CDR3, as DNA: TGTGCCAGCAGTGGGTTATCTGGAAACACCATATATTTT.